The 21 T cell receptor beta chains below all came from one sample that was sequenced in a study of blood T cell repertoires in COVID-19. The method was immunoSEQ multiplex PCR; TCRdb's version includes in-frame clones alone and lacks a portion of them. The sample shows 95,000 to 150,000 clones, 80% to 85% of them seen only once. The sample taken for sequencing was PBMCs or T cells enriched from blood (not recorded which). These TCRs come from a woman aged 25 to 39 who had recovered from COVID-19.

J is TRBJ2-7 and V is TRBV5-1; D perhaps matches TRBD2 (6 bases). The V end lost 3 bases, the J end lost 2 bases, and 12 bases lay between the germline ends. The CDR3 runs 14 residues. Germline lookup yields CDR1 SGHRS and CDR2 YFSETQ. The CDR3 is CASSSGASAYEQYF. The CDR3, as DNA: TGCGCCAGCAGCTCCGGGGCTAGCGCCTACGAGCAGTACTTC. The complete variable domain, with remaining parts taken from reference TRBV5-1 and TRBJ2-7, reads KAGVTQTPRYLIKTRGQQVTLSCSPISGHRSVSWYQQTPGQGLQFLFEYFSETQRNKGNFPGRFSGRQFSNSRSEMNVSTLELGDSALYLCASSSGASAYEQYFGPGTRLTVT.

The V and J genes are TRBV27 and TRBJ1-3; D gene ambiguous. With 6 bases removed from V and 2 bases from J, the gap between germline ends came to 8 bases. This CDR3 is built from 13 residues. CDR1 and CDR2 from the germline V gene are MNHEY and SMNVEV (reference sequence). The CDR3 loop is CASRPSAGNTIYF. CDR3 nucleotides: TGTGCCAGCAGGCCCTCGGCTGGAAACACCATATATTTT.

The chain combines TRBV9 with TRBJ2-4; 13 bases are a match to TRBD2. The germline V gene encodes CDR1 SGDLS and CDR2 YYNGEE. The V segment lost 0 bases and the J segment 0 bases; nucleotides outside the gene matches: 12. CDR3 size: 21 residues. CDR3 in DNA: TGTGCCAGCAGCGTAGGGATGGGACTAGCGGGGAATGACTTAGCCAAAAACATTCAGTACTTC. It codes for CASSVGMGLAGNDLAKNIQYF.

V and J are TRBV7-2 and TRBJ2-7; D not resolved. V gave up 2 bases and J gave up 0 bases, with 5 bases separating them. The CDR3 runs 13 residues. Germline V gene data show CDR1 as SGHTA and CDR2 as FQGNSA. The CDR3 nucleotides are TGTGCCAGCAGCTTAAGCGCCTCCTACGAGCAGTACTTC. Amino acids: CASSLSASYEQYF.

The V call is TRBV27, the J call TRBJ2-5; 9 nucleotides line up with TRBD1. CDR1 and CDR2 (germline): MNHEY, SMNVEV (reference sequence). The CDR3 sequence is 17 residues long. J was trimmed by 4 bases and V by 2 bases; bases with no gene match: 11. The CDR3 DNA sequence: TGTGCCAGCAGTTTACGGATCACAGGGGGCAAGATAGAGACCCAGTACTTC. Amino acids: CASSLRITGGKIETQYF.

The chain employs TRBV5-1 and TRBJ2-5; a weak D match, TRBD2 (5 bases). Germline CDR1 and CDR2: SGHRS and YFSETQ. V was cut by 4 bases and J by 10 bases, with 17 bases left in between. This CDR3 is 13 amino acids long. CDR3 protein: CASSPEGPGGQYF. CDR3 in DNA: TGCGCCAGCAGCCCCGAGGGCCCAGGAGGCCAGTACTTC.

This chain links TRBV7-9 with TRBJ2-3; 11 bases are a match to TRBD2. Germline trimming cut 3 bases from V and 6 bases from J; bases unmatched to any gene: 5. This CDR3 is 15 amino acids long. The germline CDR1 and CDR2 sequences are SEHNR and FQNEAQ (reference sequence). The CDR3 is CASSLLAGGPDTQYF. As DNA, the CDR3 is TGTGCCAGCAGCTTGTTAGCGGGAGGGCCGGATACGCAGTATTTT.

The chain carries TRBV27 and TRBJ2-3; TRBD1 matches at 10 bases. The CDR3 extends over 16 amino acids. CDR1 and CDR2 (germline): MNHEY, SMNVEV (reference sequence). J gave up 3 bases and V 5 bases, and 8 bases lay outside the gene matches. This CDR3 is CASSRRQGALTDTQYF. CDR3 bases: TGTGCCAGCAGTCGCAGACAGGGGGCGCTGACAGATACGCAGTATTTT.

The chain carries TRBV5-1 and TRBJ2-7, with 9 bases matching TRBD1. V was clipped by 4 bases and J by 5 bases; unmatched bases: 7. The germline V gene encodes CDR1 SGHRS and CDR2 YFSETQ. CDR3 length: 14 amino acids. The CDR3 nucleotides are TGCGCCAGCAGCCCCCGGGACAGGGTTGACGAGCAGTACTTC. Translated: CASSPRDRVDEQYF.

V is TRBV6-5 and J is TRBJ2-3, with unresolved D. V was pared by 2 bases and J by 0 bases, with 6 bases between. The CDR3 extends over 14 amino acids. Germline V gene data show CDR1 as MNHEY and CDR2 as SVGAGI. The CDR3 is CASSYELSTDTQYF. CDR3 DNA sequence: TGTGCCAGCAGTTACGAACTAAGCACAGATACGCAGTATTTT.

The sample holds a few counts of this clone. The V call is TRBV11-2, the J call TRBJ2-5, with a weak D call TRBD1 (6 bases). The CDR3 length is 15 residues. Germline V gene sequence: CDR1 SGHAT, CDR2 FQNNGV. V gave up 5 bases and J gave up 5 bases, with 18 bases separating them. CDR3: CASSGISLRGETQYF. CDR3 bases: TGTGCCAGCAGCGGTATCAGTTTAAGGGGGGAGACCCAGTACTTC.

CDR3 amino acids: CASSIRVGNTEAFF. In DNA, the CDR3 is TGTGCCAGTAGTATACGGGTCGGGAACACTGAAGCTTTCTTT. V is TRBV19 and J is TRBJ1-1; D is unclear. Trimming shortened V by 2 bases and J by 1 base, and 8 bases separated the two germline ends. In germline, CDR1 is LNHDA, CDR2 SQIVND (reference sequence). The CDR3 has 14 amino acids.

The chain employs TRBV18 and TRBJ1-1; 9 bases line up with TRBD1. V shed 6 bases, J shed 6 bases, and the junction held 11 bases outside the gene matches. The germline CDR1 and CDR2 sequences are KGHSH and LQKENI. The CDR3 has 15 amino acids. CDR3 DNA sequence: TGTGCCAGCTCTCCCCTCCCGGGACAGGGCTCTGAAGCTTTCTTT. Amino acids: CASSPLPGQGSEAFF.

J is TRBJ2-7 and V is TRBV10-3; 14 bases fit TRBD2. From germline, CDR1 is ENHRY and CDR2 SYGVKD. V was clipped by 6 bases and J by 2 bases; unmatched bases: 6. The CDR3 loop spans 16 amino acids. CDR3 DNA sequence: TGTGCCATCAGAGCGACTAGCGGGAGGGACCCCTACGAGCAGTACTTC. This encodes CAIRATSGRDPYEQYF.

The V call is TRBV5-4, the J call TRBJ2-1; 8 positions agree with TRBD2. CDR3 length: 15 amino acids. V shed 4 bases and J 1 base; nucleotides not matched to a gene: 4. CDR1 and CDR2 from the germline V gene are SGHNT and YYREEE (reference sequence). The CDR3 DNA reads TGTGCCAGCAGCGCCGGGACTAGTTCCTACAATGAGCAGTTCTTC. Residues: CASSAGTSSYNEQFF.

The chain combines TRBV6-5 with TRBJ2-3; D possibly corresponds to TRBD1 (5 bases). This CDR3 comprises 15 residues. Trimming left V 2 bases short and J 2 bases short, with 11 bases between. Germline V gives CDR1 MNHEY, CDR2 SVGAGI. The CDR3: CASSYGRTHTDTQYF. CDR3 nucleotides: TGTGCCAGCAGTTACGGGCGGACACACACAGATACGCAGTATTTT.

V gene TRBV4-1 combines with J gene TRBJ2-4; 9 positions match TRBD1. V shed 1 base and J 4 bases; nucleotides not matched to a gene: 2. Germline lookup yields CDR1 MGHRA and CDR2 YSYEKL. The length of the CDR3 is 15 residues. The CDR3 sequence: CASSQAQGAKNIQYF. The CDR3 DNA is TGCGCCAGCAGCCAAGCACAGGGGGCAAAAAACATTCAGTACTTC.

V gene TRBV28 combines with J gene TRBJ1-5; 7 bases are a match to TRBD1. This CDR3 spans 15 amino acids. Per germline, CDR1 MDHEN and CDR2 SYDVKM. Trimming removed 7 bases from V and 9 bases from J; junction bases left unmatched: 15. Here the CDR3 reads CASTPLGQAILPQHF. Here the CDR3 DNA reads TGTGCCAGCACCCCTTTAGGACAGGCCATCTTGCCCCAGCATTTT.

This sequence joins TRBV7-8 and TRBJ2-5, with D tentatively TRBD2 (6 bases). In germline, CDR1 is SGHVS, CDR2 FQNEAQ. The CDR3 has 14 residues. The V end was cut by 4 bases, the J end by 5 bases, with 14 bases between. The CDR3 DNA sequence: TGTGCCAGCAGCTCCCAGACTAGTGGCGAGACCCAGTACTTC. This gives the protein CASSSQTSGETQYF. The complete variable domain, with remaining parts taken from reference TRBV7-8 and TRBJ2-5, reads GAGVSQSPRYKVAKRGQDVALRCDPISGHVSLFWYQQALGQGPEFLTYFQNEAQLDKSGLPSDRFFAERPEGSVSTLKIQRTQQEDSAVYLCASSSQTSGETQYFGPGTRLLVL.

The sample holds many counts of this clone. This chain links TRBV28 with TRBJ1-5; 7 bases are a match to TRBD1. Germline values: CDR1 MDHEN, CDR2 SYDVKM. V dropped 4 bases and J dropped 4; count of bases not matched to a gene: 7. This CDR3 has 15 residues. The CDR3 coding sequence is TGTGCCAGCAGTTCGATCGGACAGGCAAATCAGCCCCAGCATTTT. Translating it yields CASSSIGQANQPQHF.

The genes are TRBV9 and TRBJ1-2, with no clear D. The CDR3 has 14 amino acids. Looked up from germline, CDR1 is SGDLS and CDR2 is YYNGEE. V shed 0 bases and J shed 4 bases, with 10 bases lying between them. CDR3 DNA: TGTGCCAGCAGCGTAGAAGTGAGGAGCTATGGCTACACCTTC. Translating gives CASSVEVRSYGYTF. The full variable domain, completed using reference TRBV9 and TRBJ1-2, is DSGVTQTPKHLITATGQRVTLRCSPRSGDLSVYWYQQSLDQGLQFLIQYYNGEERAKGNILERFSAQQFPDLHSELNLSSLELGDSALYFCASSVEVRSYGYTFGSGTRLTVV.